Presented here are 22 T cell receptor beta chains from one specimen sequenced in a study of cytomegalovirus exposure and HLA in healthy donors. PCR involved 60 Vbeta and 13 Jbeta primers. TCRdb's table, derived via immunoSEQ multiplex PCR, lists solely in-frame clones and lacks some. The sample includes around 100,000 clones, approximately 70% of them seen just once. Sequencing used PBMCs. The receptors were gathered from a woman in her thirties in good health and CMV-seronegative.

CDR3 coding DNA: TGTGCCACGCAGAGGTTTTCGGATACGCAGTATTTT. Its protein is CATQRFSDTQYF. The J gene is TRBJ2-3, the V gene TRBV15, with no clear D. Germline-derived CDR1 and CDR2 are LNHNV and YYDKDF (reference sequence). This CDR3 has 12 residues. V shed 9 bases and J shed 6 bases, with 13 bases lying between them.

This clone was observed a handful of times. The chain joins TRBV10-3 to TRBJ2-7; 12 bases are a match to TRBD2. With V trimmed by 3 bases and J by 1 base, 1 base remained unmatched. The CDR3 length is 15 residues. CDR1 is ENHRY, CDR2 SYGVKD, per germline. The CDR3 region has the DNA TGTGCCATCAGTGACCTAGCGGGAGGGTCCTACGAGCAGTACTTC. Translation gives CAISDLAGGSYEQYF.

The CDR3 reads CAIGLIGADEQFF. The CDR3 region has the DNA TGTGCCATCGGGCTCATCGGTGCCGATGAGCAGTTCTTC. The chain couples TRBV10-3 to TRBJ2-1; no definite D call. Trimming took 8 bases from V and 8 from J, leaving 16 bases between them. The CDR3 has 13 amino acids. Germline V CDR1 and CDR2: ENHRY, SYGVKD.

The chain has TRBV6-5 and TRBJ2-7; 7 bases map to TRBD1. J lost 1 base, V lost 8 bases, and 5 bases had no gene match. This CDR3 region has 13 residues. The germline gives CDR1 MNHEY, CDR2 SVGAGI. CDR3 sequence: CASGTVISYEQYF. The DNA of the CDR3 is TGTGCCAGCGGGACAGTAATTTCCTACGAGCAGTACTTC.

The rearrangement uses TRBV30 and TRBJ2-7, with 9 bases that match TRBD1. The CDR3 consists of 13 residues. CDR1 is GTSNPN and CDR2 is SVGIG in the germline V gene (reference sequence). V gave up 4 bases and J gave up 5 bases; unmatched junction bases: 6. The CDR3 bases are TGTGCCTGGACCACAGGGGGCATCCACGAGCAGTACTTC. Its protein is CAWTTGGIHEQYF. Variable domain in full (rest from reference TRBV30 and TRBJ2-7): SQTIHQWPATLVQPVGSPLSLECTVEGTSNPNLYWYRQAAGRGLQLLFYSVGIGQISSEVPQNLSASRPQDRQFILSSKKLLLSDSGFYLCAWTTGGIHEQYFGPGTRLTVT.

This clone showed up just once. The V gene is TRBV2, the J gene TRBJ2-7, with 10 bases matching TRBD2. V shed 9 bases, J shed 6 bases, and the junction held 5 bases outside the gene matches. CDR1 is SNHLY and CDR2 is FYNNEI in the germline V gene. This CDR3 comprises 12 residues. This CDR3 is CASHGLAVEQYF. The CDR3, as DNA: TGTGCCAGTCACGGACTAGCGGTCGAGCAGTACTTC. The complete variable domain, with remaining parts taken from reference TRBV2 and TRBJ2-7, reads EPEVTQTPSHQVTQMGQEVILRCVPISNHLYFYWYRQILGQKVEFLVSFYNNEISEKSEIFDDQFSVERPDGSNFTLKIRSTKLEDSAMYFCASHGLAVEQYFGPGTRLTVT.

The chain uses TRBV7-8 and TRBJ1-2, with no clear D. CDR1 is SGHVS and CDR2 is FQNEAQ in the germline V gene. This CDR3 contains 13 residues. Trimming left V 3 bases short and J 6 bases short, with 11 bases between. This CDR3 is CASSFEGGNGYTF. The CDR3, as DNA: TGTGCCAGCAGCTTTGAAGGAGGGAATGGCTACACCTTC.

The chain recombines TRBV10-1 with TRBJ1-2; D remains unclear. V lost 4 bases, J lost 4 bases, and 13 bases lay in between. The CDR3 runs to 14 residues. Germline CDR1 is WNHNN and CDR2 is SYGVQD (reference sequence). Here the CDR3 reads CASSAGTASYGYTF. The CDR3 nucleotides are TGCGCCAGCAGTGCGGGAACGGCCTCCTATGGCTACACCTTC.

CDR3 loop: CASSYSLYYRDGYTF. DNA of the CDR3: TGTGCCAGCAGTTACTCGTTATACTACCGGGATGGCTACACCTTC. The V gene is TRBV6-5, the J gene TRBJ1-2; D gene ambiguous. The CDR3 is made up of 15 amino acids. Germline V CDR1 and CDR2: MNHEY, SVGAGI. V gave up 0 bases and J gave up 6 bases, with 14 bases separating them.

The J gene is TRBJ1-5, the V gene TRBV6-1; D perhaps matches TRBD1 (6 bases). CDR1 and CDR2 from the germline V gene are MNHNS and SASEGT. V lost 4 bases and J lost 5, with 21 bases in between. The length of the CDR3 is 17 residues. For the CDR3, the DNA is TGTGCCAGCAGTGGTAGGATGAACAGGGATGAGGATCAGCCCCAGCATTTT. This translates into CASSGRMNRDEDQPQHF.

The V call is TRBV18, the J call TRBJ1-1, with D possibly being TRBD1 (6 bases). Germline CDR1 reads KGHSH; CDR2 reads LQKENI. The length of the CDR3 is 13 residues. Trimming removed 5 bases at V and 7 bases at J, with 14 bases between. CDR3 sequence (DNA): TGTGCCAGCTCATCGGACAGCGTTATTGAAGCTTTCTTT. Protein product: CASSSDSVIEAFF.

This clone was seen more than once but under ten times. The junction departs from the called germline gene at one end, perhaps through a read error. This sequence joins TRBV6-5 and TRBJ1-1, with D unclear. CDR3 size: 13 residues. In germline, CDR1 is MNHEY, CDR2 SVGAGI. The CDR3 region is CASSYSRLTAAFF. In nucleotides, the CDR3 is TGTGCCAGCAGTTACTCGAGATTAACTGCAGCTTTCTTT.

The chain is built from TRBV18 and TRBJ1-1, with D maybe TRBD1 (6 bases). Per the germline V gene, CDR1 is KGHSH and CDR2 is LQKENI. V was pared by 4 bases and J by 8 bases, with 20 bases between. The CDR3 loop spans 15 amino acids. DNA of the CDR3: TGTGCCAGCTCACACTATTCTGGACAGCCTCGAGAAGCTTTCTTT. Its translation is CASSHYSGQPREAFF.

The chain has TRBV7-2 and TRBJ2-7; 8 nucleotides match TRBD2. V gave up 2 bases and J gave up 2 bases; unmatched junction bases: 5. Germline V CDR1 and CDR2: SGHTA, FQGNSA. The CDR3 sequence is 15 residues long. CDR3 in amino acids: CASSLRISGTYEQYF. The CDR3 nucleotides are TGTGCCAGCAGCTTAAGAATTAGCGGGACCTACGAGCAGTACTTC.

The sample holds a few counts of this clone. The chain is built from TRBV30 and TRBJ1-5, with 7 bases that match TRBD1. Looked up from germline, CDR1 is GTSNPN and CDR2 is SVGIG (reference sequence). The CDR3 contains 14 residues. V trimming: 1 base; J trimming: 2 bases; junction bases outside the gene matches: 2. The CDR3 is CAWSGGQGNQPQHF. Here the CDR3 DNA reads TGTGCCTGGAGTGGAGGACAGGGCAATCAGCCCCAGCATTTT.

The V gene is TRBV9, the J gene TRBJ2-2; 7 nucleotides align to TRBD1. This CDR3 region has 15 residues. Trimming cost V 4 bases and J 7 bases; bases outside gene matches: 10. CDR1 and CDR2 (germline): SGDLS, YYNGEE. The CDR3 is CASSPTGVEDGELFF. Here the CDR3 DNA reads TGTGCCAGCAGCCCTACAGGGGTGGAGGACGGGGAGCTGTTTTTT. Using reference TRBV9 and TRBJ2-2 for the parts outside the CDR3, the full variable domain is DSGVTQTPKHLITATGQRVTLRCSPRSGDLSVYWYQQSLDQGLQFLIQYYNGEERAKGNILERFSAQQFPDLHSELNLSSLELGDSALYFCASSPTGVEDGELFFGEGSRLTVL.

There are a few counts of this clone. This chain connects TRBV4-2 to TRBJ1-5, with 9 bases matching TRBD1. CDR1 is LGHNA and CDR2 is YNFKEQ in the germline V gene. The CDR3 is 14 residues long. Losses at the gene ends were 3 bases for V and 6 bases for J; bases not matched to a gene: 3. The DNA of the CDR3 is TGTGCCAGCAGCCATACAGGGGGCGGTCAGCCCCAGCATTTT. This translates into CASSHTGGGQPQHF.

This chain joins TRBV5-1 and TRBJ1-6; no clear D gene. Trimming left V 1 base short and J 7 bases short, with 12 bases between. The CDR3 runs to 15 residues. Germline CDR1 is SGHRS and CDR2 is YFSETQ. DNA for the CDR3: TGCGCCAGCAGCTTGTGGGGTACGGGGAATTCACCCCTCCACTTT. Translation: CASSLWGTGNSPLHF.

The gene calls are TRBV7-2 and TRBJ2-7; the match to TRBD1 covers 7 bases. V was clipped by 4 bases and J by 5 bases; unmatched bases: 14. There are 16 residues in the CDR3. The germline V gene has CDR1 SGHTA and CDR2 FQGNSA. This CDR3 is CASSSRLGRGSNEQYF. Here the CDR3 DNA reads TGTGCCAGCAGCTCCCGCCTTGGCAGGGGGTCGAACGAGCAGTACTTC.

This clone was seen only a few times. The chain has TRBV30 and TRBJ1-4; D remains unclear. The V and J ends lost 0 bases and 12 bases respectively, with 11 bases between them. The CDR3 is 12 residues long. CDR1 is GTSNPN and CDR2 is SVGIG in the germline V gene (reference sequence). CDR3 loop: CAWSVPWGELFF. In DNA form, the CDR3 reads TGTGCCTGGAGTGTACCTTGGGGAGAACTGTTTTTT.

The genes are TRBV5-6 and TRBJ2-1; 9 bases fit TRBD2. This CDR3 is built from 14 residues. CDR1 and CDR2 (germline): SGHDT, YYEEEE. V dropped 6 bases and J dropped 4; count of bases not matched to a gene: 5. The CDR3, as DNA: TGTGCCAGCAAGCGGGAGGTTGGGTACAATGAGCAGTTCTTC. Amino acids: CASKREVGYNEQFF.

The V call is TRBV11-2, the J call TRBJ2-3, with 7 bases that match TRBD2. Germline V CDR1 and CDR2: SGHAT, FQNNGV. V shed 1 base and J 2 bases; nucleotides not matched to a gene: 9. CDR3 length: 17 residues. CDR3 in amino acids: CASSLAGLGYNTDTQYF. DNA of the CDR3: TGTGCCAGCAGCTTAGCCGGACTAGGATATAACACAGATACGCAGTATTTT.